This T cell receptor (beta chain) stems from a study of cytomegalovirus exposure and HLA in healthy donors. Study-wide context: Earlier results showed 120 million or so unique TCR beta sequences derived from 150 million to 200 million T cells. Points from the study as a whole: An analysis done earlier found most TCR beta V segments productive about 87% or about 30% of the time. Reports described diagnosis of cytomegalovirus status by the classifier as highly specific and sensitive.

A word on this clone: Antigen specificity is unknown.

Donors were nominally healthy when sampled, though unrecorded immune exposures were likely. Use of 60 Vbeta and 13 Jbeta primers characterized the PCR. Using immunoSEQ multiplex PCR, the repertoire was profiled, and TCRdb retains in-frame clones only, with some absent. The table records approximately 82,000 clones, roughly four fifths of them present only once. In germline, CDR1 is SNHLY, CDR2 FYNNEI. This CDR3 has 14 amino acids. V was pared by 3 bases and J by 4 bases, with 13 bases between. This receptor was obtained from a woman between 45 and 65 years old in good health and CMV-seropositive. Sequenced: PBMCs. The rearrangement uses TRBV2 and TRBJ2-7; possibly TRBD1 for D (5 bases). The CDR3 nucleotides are TGTGCCAGCAGTGACCGCAGGGTGGGGTACGAGCAGTACTTC. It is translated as CASSDRRVGYEQYF. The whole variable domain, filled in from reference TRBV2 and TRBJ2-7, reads EPEVTQTPSHQVTQMGQEVILRCVPISNHLYFYWYRQILGQKVEFLVSFYNNEISEKSEIFDDQFSVERPDGSNFTLKIRSTKLEDSAMYFCASSDRRVGYEQYFGPGTRLTVT.